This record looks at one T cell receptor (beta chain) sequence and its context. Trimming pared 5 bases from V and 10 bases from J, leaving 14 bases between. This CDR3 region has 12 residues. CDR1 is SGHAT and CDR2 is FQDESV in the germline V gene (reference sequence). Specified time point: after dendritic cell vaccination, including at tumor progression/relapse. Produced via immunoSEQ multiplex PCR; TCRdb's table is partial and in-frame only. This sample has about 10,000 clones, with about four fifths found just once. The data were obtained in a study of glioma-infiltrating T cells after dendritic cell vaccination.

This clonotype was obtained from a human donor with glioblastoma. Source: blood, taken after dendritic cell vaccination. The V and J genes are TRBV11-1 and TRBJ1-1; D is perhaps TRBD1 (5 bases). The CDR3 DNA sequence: TGTGCCAGCAGCCTCGCTGGGGGGGGAGCTTTCTTT. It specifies CASSLAGGGAFF.